This TCR beta chain was identified during a study of blood T cell repertoires in COVID-19 (dated by TCRdb to 2020 to 2021). For the wider study: Samples covering the acute and convalescent phases of COVID-19 were provided by collaborators in the United States, Italy and Spain. The material from the prospective study consisted of cDNA or gDNA derived from T cells, B-cell-depleted T cells, or PBMCs. Subjects who had been exposed to COVID-19, were actively infected with it, or had recovered from it provided the deeply sampled blood TCRbeta repertoires that made up the dataset. The repertoires were released in a freely available public database intended as a resource for research on the immune response to SARS-CoV-2. Samples came from the ongoing ImmuneRACE study (first 160 participants) plus 1,254 subjects from 6 global collaborators. The sample metadata nearly always contained a de-identified subject ID, COVID-19 status, age in years and sex. HLA class I and class II types, where available, came from metadata supplied by the sample provider rather than from assay-based typing.

About this clone itself: Its cognate antigen has yet to be identified. Per-base qualities were not stored, and no clone one base away is much larger.

In the prospective study, participants were about 18 to 95 years old, resided in 25 or so geographic areas of the United States, and were enrolled through a virtual design. In the prospective study, participants were assigned to cohorts based on the clinical history participants reported in a screening survey and a study questionnaire. ImmuneRACE Cohort 3 recovered participants were defined by two consecutive negative NP/OP PCR tests, healthcare professional clearance, or symptom resolution. In the prospective study, mobile phlebotomists collected whole blood, serum and a nasopharyngeal or oropharyngeal swab from each participant. Additional blood draws and questionnaires over an approximately two-month period could optionally be provided by prospective study participants. Blood samples from the prospective study were shipped frozen or at room temperature prior to DNA extraction. Results and caveats for the whole study, not just this receptor: Clinical and demographic metadata were provided uncurated, with the amount varying by source and participant.

TCRbeta CDR3 regions were amplified from genomic DNA using the immunoSEQ Assay, a bias-controlled multiplex PCR. As for the authors' bioinformatics: Nucleated cell counts per sample were estimated from amplification of reference gene primers within the assay. To quantify the absolute abundance of each unique TCRbeta CDR3 rearrangement, sequence reads were collapsed and filtered. Productive Simpson clonality was computed per sample as the square root of Simpson's diversity index over productive rearrangements. Entries here come from immuneACCESS through TCRdb and include only in-frame sequences with V and J called. Some clones fail to appear in such tables; in the studies checked, an unresolved V gene covers under half of the shortfall, and the cause of the remainder is unknown. V and J calls and clone size are as listed in that table; D and trimming were resolved from the DNA. The sample table contains 250,000 or so clones; only one count was recorded for roughly 80% of them. The ten most abundant clones make up around 3.7% of the sample.

Measured from the cysteine to the phenylalanine, the CDR3 is 16 residues long. CDR3 DNA is the only sequence kept; it has 48 bases, read in frame from the first base. Reading the germline V gene (reference sequence) gives CDR1 LGHDT and CDR2 YNNKEL. V ends up 2 bases short and J 9 bases short, with an unmatched junction base count of 9. The chain was built from TRBV3-1 (or the pseudogene TRBV3-2) and TRBJ1-4, with 10 bases aligning to TRBD1. Sequencing used PBMCs or T cells enriched from blood (not recorded which). This TCR came from a man between 50 and 59 years old who had recovered from COVID-19. The CDR3: CASSQPQTGGSQKLFF. The DNA sequence is given as TGTGCCAGCAGCCAACCTCAGACAGGGGGCTCTCAAAAACTGTTTTTT.